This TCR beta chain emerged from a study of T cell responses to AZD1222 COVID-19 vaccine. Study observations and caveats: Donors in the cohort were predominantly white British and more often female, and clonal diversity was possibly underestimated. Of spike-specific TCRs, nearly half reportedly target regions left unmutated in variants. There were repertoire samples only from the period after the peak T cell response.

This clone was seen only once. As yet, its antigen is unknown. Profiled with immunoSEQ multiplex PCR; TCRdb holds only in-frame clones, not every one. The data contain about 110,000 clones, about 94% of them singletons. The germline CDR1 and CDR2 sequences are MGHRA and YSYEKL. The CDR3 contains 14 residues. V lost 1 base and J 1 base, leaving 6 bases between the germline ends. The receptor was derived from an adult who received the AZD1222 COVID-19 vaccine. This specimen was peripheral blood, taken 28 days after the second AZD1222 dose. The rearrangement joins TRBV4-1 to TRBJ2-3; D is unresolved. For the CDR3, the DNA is TGCGCCAGCAGCCAAGGGATTGGCACAGATACGCAGTATTTT. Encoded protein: CASSQGIGTDTQYF.